This T cell receptor beta chain appears in the sequencing data of a study of cytomegalovirus exposure and HLA in healthy donors. Study context: Approximately 180 million T cells yielded approximately 100 million unique TCR beta sequences, as an earlier analysis found. In terms of ancestry, the Caucasian-associated cluster contained about four fifths of the roughly 360 genotyped donors.

This clone was counted only a few times. The germline V gene encodes CDR1 SNHLY and CDR2 FYNNEI. The CDR3 contains 15 residues. V dropped 5 bases and J dropped 2 bases, with 15 bases sitting between them. Use of 60 Vbeta and 13 Jbeta primers characterized the PCR. Assay: immunoSEQ multiplex PCR; the TCRdb copy retains only in-frame clones and omits some. The data show roughly 55,000 clones, approximately 71% seen once. The chain joins TRBV2 to TRBJ2-5; D possibly corresponds to TRBD1 (6 bases). Source material: PBMCs. The TCR originated in a man in his forties or fifties in good health and CMV-seropositive. The CDR3 region is CASSKETGPQETQYF. Written as DNA, the CDR3 is TGTGCCAGCAGTAAAGAAACAGGGCCACAAGAGACCCAGTACTTC.